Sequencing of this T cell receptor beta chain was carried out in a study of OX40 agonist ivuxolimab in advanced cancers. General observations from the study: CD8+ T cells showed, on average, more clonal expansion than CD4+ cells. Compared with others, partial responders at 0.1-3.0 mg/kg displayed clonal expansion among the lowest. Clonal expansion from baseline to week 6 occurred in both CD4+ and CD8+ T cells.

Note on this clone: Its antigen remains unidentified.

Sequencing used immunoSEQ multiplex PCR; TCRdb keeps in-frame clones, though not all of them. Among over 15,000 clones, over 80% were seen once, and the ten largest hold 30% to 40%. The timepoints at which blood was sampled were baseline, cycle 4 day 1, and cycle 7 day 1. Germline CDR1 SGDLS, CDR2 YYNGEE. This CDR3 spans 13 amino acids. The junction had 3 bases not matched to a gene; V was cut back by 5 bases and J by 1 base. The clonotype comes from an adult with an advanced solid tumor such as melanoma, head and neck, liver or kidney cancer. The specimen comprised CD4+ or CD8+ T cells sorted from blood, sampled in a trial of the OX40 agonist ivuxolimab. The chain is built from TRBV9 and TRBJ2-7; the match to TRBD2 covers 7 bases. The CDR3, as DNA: TGTGCCAGCAGTCTAGCGGTATCCTACGAGCAGTACTTC. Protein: CASSLAVSYEQYF.